This T cell receptor beta chain was sequenced during a study of control samples from healthy donors and cancer patients. Measured with immunoSEQ multiplex PCR; TCRdb has only the in-frame clones, and not every one. This sample has over 100,000 clones; around 89% occur once, and the top ten carry approximately 15%. Germline V gives CDR1 SGDLS, CDR2 YYNGEE. V was cut by 3 bases and J by 9 bases, with 16 bases left in between. The CDR3 sequence is 15 residues long. Sequencing was carried out using blood. The origin of this receptor is a woman between 50 and 59 years old in good health. The V and J genes are TRBV9 and TRBJ1-6, with D perhaps TRBD1 (5 bases). This chain's CDR3 is CASSATGTTGSPLHF. For the CDR3, the DNA is TGTGCCAGCAGCGCTACGGGGACGACGGGTTCACCCCTCCACTTT.